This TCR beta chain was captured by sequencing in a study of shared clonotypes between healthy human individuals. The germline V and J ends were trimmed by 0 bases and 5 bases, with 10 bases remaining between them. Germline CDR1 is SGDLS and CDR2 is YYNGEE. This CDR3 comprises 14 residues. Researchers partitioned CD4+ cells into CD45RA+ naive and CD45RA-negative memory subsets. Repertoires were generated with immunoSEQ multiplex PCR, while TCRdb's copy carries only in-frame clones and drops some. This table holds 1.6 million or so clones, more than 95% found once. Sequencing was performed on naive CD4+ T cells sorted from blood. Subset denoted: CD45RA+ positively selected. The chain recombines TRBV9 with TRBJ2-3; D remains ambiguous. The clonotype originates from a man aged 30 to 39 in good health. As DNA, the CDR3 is TGTGCCAGCAGCGTAGTAGGCGAGTTAGATACGCAGTATTTT. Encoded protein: CASSVVGELDTQYF.